These 12 T cell receptor beta chains originate from one sample sequenced in a study of early T cells in non-severe SARS-CoV-2 infection. From the 5' RACE reads, TCRdb called clonotypes with MiXCR, one entry per CDR3 protein. The data contain roughly 30,000 distinct CDR3 sequences, about 4.6% of them seen just once; the ten biggest clones take up 9.5% to 13%. What was sequenced was whole blood. The receptor set was obtained from an adult who was a healthcare worker with PCR-confirmed SARS-CoV-2 infection or an uninfected control (not recorded which).

This clonotype was recorded a few times. V is TRBV15 and J is TRBJ1-4; no clear D. The CDR3 sequence is 12 residues long. The V and J ends lost 1 base and 11 bases respectively, with 8 bases between them. Germline V gene sequence: CDR1 LNHNV, CDR2 YYDKDF (reference sequence). The chain's CDR3 is CATSRGPEKLFF. The CDR3 DNA reads TGTGCCACCAGCAGAGGACCGGAGAAACTGTTTTTT.

Here the CDR3 reads CASSTGGSTEAFF. The CDR3 DNA follows: TGTGCCAGCAGCACTGGTGGGAGCACTGAAGCTTTCTTT. This chain connects TRBV6-6 to TRBJ1-1; no definite D call. In germline, CDR1 is MNHNY, CDR2 SVGAGI (reference sequence). V was cut by 6 bases and J by 4 bases, with 12 bases left in between. This CDR3 is 13 amino acids long.

This CDR3 reads CASSLEGAGRQPQHF. DNA of the CDR3: TGCGCCAGCAGCTTAGAGGGGGCTGGGCGACAGCCCCAGCATTTT. This rearrangement joins TRBV5-1 to TRBJ1-5; 7 nucleotides line up with TRBD1. The CDR3 has 15 amino acids. CDR1 is SGHRS, CDR2 YFSETQ, per germline. The ends lost 2 bases at V and 7 bases at J; junction bases unmatched: 9.

This clonotype showed up many times. This chain uses TRBV3-1 with TRBJ2-5; the D gene is possibly TRBD1 (5 bases). The V and J ends lost 4 bases and 5 bases respectively, with 14 bases between them. Germline V gives CDR1 LGHDT, CDR2 YNNKEL (reference sequence). The length of the CDR3 is 14 residues. The CDR3 DNA sequence: TGTGCCAGCAGCCCTCCCACGGCAGGGGAGACCCAGTACTTC. Translation: CASSPPTAGETQYF.

The rearrangement links TRBV12-3 or TRBV12-4 to TRBJ1-2, with a possible D match to TRBD1 (6 bases). The CDR3 length is 15 residues. The V end was cut by 6 bases, the J end by 0 bases, with 14 bases between. CDR3 DNA sequence: TGTGCCAGCAGGCGCCTCGGGGGCTCTAACTATGGCTACACCTTC. It is translated as CASRRLGGSNYGYTF.

This clonotype was counted ten times or more. The V call is TRBV29-1, the J call TRBJ2-2, with no clear D. This CDR3 has 15 residues. V was cut by 5 bases and J by 1 base, with 14 bases left in between. CDR1 and CDR2 (germline): SQVTM, ANQGSEA. In DNA form, the CDR3 reads TGCAGCGTTCGAAGGGCGGATCTGAACACCGGGGAGCTGTTTTTT. Its translation: CSVRRADLNTGELFF.

The sample holds many counts of this clonotype. The chain recombines TRBV13 with TRBJ1-2; tentative D call: TRBD1 (6 bases). Per germline, CDR1 PRHDT and CDR2 FYEKMQ (reference sequence). Trimming cost V 7 bases and J 8 bases, with 23 bases left between them. The CDR3 extends over 15 amino acids. DNA of the CDR3: TGTGCCAGCAACACACAGGGAGGCGGTTTGGGAGGCTACACCTTC. Its translation is CASNTQGGGLGGYTF.

The chain combines TRBV15 with TRBJ2-5; D perhaps matches TRBD2 (6 bases). Germline CDR1 and CDR2: LNHNV and YYDKDF (reference sequence). The length of the CDR3 is 13 residues. Trimming cost V 4 bases and J 5 bases, with 11 bases left between them. CDR3: CATSTLGGETQYF. The CDR3 coding sequence is TGTGCCACCAGCACCCTAGGAGGGGAGACCCAGTACTTC.

This clonotype has a count of ten or more. The rearrangement links TRBV7-2 to TRBJ2-7; D gene uncertain. V was trimmed by 2 bases and J by 2 bases, leaving 10 bases between them. CDR1 is SGHTA, CDR2 FQGNSA, per germline. The CDR3 consists of 14 residues. The CDR3 DNA reads as TGTGCCAGCAGCTTACGGATACCCCCCTACGAGCAGTACTTC. The encoded protein is CASSLRIPPYEQYF.

In its sample, this clonotype was seen many times. The chain uses TRBV20-1 and TRBJ2-7; perhaps TRBD2 as D (6 bases). V was clipped by 1 base and J by 1 base, with 14 bases between them. Looked up from germline, CDR1 is DFQATT and CDR2 is SNEGSKA (reference sequence). CDR3 length equals 15 residues. The CDR3 loop is CSARVPWDLSYEQYF. The DNA of the CDR3 is TGCAGTGCTAGAGTTCCGTGGGACTTATCCTACGAGCAGTACTTC.

In this sample, this clonotype turned up many times. The chain combines TRBV29-1 with TRBJ1-2; the match to TRBD1 covers 9 bases. The trim removed 5 bases at V and 8 bases at J, leaving 12 bases unmatched. Germline CDR1 SQVTM, CDR2 ANQGSEA. The CDR3 has 14 residues. CDR3 sequence reads: CSVPPGQGRRGYTF. Here the CDR3 DNA reads TGCAGCGTTCCACCGGGACAGGGCAGAAGGGGCTACACCTTC.

Remarks on this clonotype: This could be a read error, since a much larger clone is one nucleotide away. The genes are TRBV5-1 and TRBJ2-5; TRBD1 agrees at 8 bases. The germline V gene encodes CDR1 SGHRS and CDR2 YFSETQ. The CDR3 loop spans 14 amino acids. The CDR3 coding sequence is TGCGTCAGCAGCTACTCGACAGGGGAAGAGACCCAGTACTTC. Its protein is CVSSYSTGEETQYF.